This TCR beta chain comes out of a study of T-cell memory formation after mild COVID-19. Whole-study results and caveats: Mainly CM and EM harbored the contracting CD4+ clones; mainly EMRA harbored the CD8+ ones.

This clonotype came up a few times. Its antigen is not identified. Using its own MiXCR run on the 5' RACE reads, TCRdb lists one record per CDR3 protein. Among 400,000 to 550,000 distinct CDR3 sequences listed, more than 20% were seen once. The germline V and J ends were trimmed by 1 base and 5 bases, with 14 bases remaining between them. The CDR3 spans 15 residues. The V gene's germline CDR1 is SGHTA and CDR2 FQGTGA. The chain uses TRBV7-3 and TRBJ1-1; D perhaps matches TRBD1 (6 bases). This clonotype originated in an adult woman who had mild COVID-19 (a few samples of this study predate the infection). Cell type and time point are not known. Sequenced material: PBMCs or a T cell subset sorted from them (not recorded which). Written as DNA, the CDR3 is TGTGCCAGCAGCTTAATGGGCAGGGGAAGAACTGAAGCTTTCTTT. This sequence encodes CASSLMGRGRTEAFF.